A single sample is the source of the 18 T cell receptor beta chains below, sequenced in a study of cytomegalovirus exposure and HLA in healthy donors. With 60 Vbeta and 13 Jbeta primers, the PCR was carried out. Only in-frame clones appear in the TCRdb table, and some are missing; sequencing was by immunoSEQ multiplex PCR. This sample has some 90,000 clones, with 65% to 80% found just once. The specimen was PBMCs. The receptors come from a man younger than 45 in good health and CMV-seronegative.

This sequence joins TRBV5-4 and TRBJ1-3; 7 positions match TRBD1. With 9 bases clipped from V and 0 bases from J, the junction kept 6 bases outside the gene matches. Looked up from germline, CDR1 is SGHNT and CDR2 is YYREEE (reference sequence). The CDR3 consists of 14 residues. CDR3 sequence reads: CAIMDRNSGNTIYF. The DNA for the CDR3 is TGTGCCATTATGGACAGGAACTCTGGAAACACCATATATTTT.

The chain joins TRBV5-1 to TRBJ1-1; D is uncertain. The CDR3 consists of 14 residues. With 0 bases removed from V and 0 bases from J, the gap between germline ends came to 6 bases. Germline CDR1 SGHRS, CDR2 YFSETQ. CDR3 amino acids: CASSLDSLNTEAFF. The CDR3 nucleotides are TGCGCCAGCAGCTTGGACAGTTTGAACACTGAAGCTTTCTTT.

The chain joins TRBV4-1 to TRBJ2-1; 7 nucleotides match TRBD1. V trimming: 0 bases; J trimming: 3 bases; junction bases outside the gene matches: 5. Germline V lookup: CDR1 MGHRA, CDR2 YSYEKL. CDR3 size: 16 residues. The chain's CDR3 is CASSQDPAGGYNEQFF. CDR3 DNA sequence: TGCGCCAGCAGCCAAGATCCCGCAGGGGGCTACAATGAGCAGTTCTTC.

The V call is TRBV19, the J call TRBJ2-7, with D perhaps TRBD2 (6 bases). Germline lookup yields CDR1 LNHDA and CDR2 SQIVND (reference sequence). The CDR3 spans 17 residues. Trimming removed 6 bases at V and 3 bases at J, with 24 bases between. The chain's CDR3 is CASSGLLGRGAFYEQYF. In nucleotides, the CDR3 is TGTGCCAGTAGCGGGCTTTTGGGCCGCGGGGCCTTCTACGAGCAGTACTTC.

This clone showed up just a few times. V usage is TRBV28 and J usage is TRBJ2-7; 10 bases match TRBD1. Germline V gene data show CDR1 as MDHEN and CDR2 as SYDVKM. J lost 3 bases, V lost 6 bases, and 8 bases had no gene match. There are 15 residues in the CDR3. CDR3 region: CASRRTGGGYYEQYF. The CDR3 nucleotides read TGTGCCAGCAGACGGACAGGGGGGGGCTACTACGAGCAGTACTTC.

V gene TRBV5-6 combines with J gene TRBJ1-2; D perhaps matches TRBD1 (6 bases). Germline values: CDR1 SGHDT, CDR2 YYEEEE. V was cut by 0 bases and J by 6 bases, with 9 bases left in between. This CDR3 is built from 13 residues. The CDR3 loop reads CASSLGTVDGYTF. CDR3 in DNA: TGTGCCAGCAGCTTGGGGACAGTGGATGGCTACACCTTC. The full variable domain, rest sourced from reference TRBV5-6 and TRBJ1-2, is DAGVTQSPTHLIKTRGQQVTLRCSPKSGHDTVSWYQQALGQGPQFIFQYYEEEERQRGNFPDRFSGHQFPNYSSELNVNALLLGDSALYLCASSLGTVDGYTFGSGTRLTVV.

The chain is built from TRBV6-5 and TRBJ1-5, with 7 bases that match TRBD1. From germline, CDR1 is MNHEY and CDR2 SVGAGI. The CDR3 is made up of 15 amino acids. Losses at the gene ends were 4 bases for V and 3 bases for J; bases not matched to a gene: 6. For the CDR3, the DNA is TGTGCCAGCAGTTCCTCCGGGACAGCCAATCAGCCCCAGCATTTT. Translating gives CASSSSGTANQPQHF.

The chain combines TRBV5-1 with TRBJ2-1, with D maybe TRBD1 (6 bases). This CDR3 comprises 16 residues. Trimming took off 3 bases at V and 7 bases at J, with 20 bases between the two ends. CDR1 is SGHRS and CDR2 is YFSETQ in the germline V gene. This CDR3 reads CASSSLQGLAYNEQFF. In nucleotides, the CDR3 is TGCGCCAGCAGCTCCCTACAGGGATTAGCTTATAATGAGCAGTTCTTC.

This chain connects TRBV6-5 to TRBJ2-3, with 11 nucleotides matching TRBD2. V lost 0 bases to trimming and J lost 6 bases; unmatched junction nucleotides: 5. The CDR3 covers 16 residues. Per germline, CDR1 MNHEY and CDR2 SVGAGI. For the CDR3, the DNA is TGTGCCAGCAGTTACTCGCCTAGCGGGGGGAAGGATACGCAGTATTTT. Protein: CASSYSPSGGKDTQYF.

The count of this clone is one. The V and J genes are TRBV28 and TRBJ1-1, with D hard to call. The CDR3 extends over 17 amino acids. V was shortened by 1 base and J by 0 bases, with 15 bases between the two germline ends. Germline-derived CDR1 and CDR2 are MDHEN and SYDVKM. The CDR3 nucleotides read TGTGCCAGCAGTTTATCTAGGCCTCGTCCTATGAACACTGAAGCTTTCTTT. This codes for CASSLSRPRPMNTEAFF. Variable domain in full (rest from reference TRBV28 and TRBJ1-1): DVKVTQSSRYLVKRTGEKVFLECVQDMDHENMFWYRQDPGLGLRLIYFSYDVKMKEKGDIPEGYSVSREKKERFSLILESASTNQTSMYLCASSLSRPRPMNTEAFFGQGTRLTVV.

CDR3 in DNA: TGTGCCAGTTTGGAGGCAGGGGGCGTCTTTAGTCAGCCCCAGCATTTT. Amino acids: CASLEAGGVFSQPQHF. V and J are TRBV19 and TRBJ1-5; TRBD1 matches 8 bases. The CDR3 sequence is 16 residues long. Losses at the gene ends were 8 bases for V and 6 bases for J; bases not matched to a gene: 15. Germline V gene sequence: CDR1 LNHDA, CDR2 SQIVND (reference sequence).

V is TRBV5-1 and J is TRBJ2-3; a weak D match, TRBD1 (5 bases). This CDR3 spans 15 amino acids. CDR1 SGHRS and CDR2 YFSETQ come from the germline V gene. Trimming stripped 0 bases from V and 6 bases from J, with 14 bases between. CDR3 nucleotides: TGCGCCAGCAGCTTGGGGGCAGGGTCACACGATACGCAGTATTTT. Protein: CASSLGAGSHDTQYF.

The chain joins TRBV7-2 to TRBJ1-3; D not resolved. Germline V gives CDR1 SGHTA, CDR2 FQGNSA. The CDR3 is made up of 14 amino acids. With 5 bases removed from V and 2 bases from J, the gap between germline ends came to 10 bases. DNA of the CDR3: TGTGCCAGCAGCAACGGGGATACTGGAAACACCATATATTTT. Translated, it gives CASSNGDTGNTIYF.

This clone has a handful of counts. J is TRBJ2-2 and V is TRBV2; 9 bases align to TRBD1. The V and J ends lost 1 base and 0 bases, in that order; junction bases with no gene match: 3. Germline CDR1 and CDR2: SNHLY and FYNNEI. This CDR3 spans 17 amino acids. CDR3 residues: CASSEEDRGPNTGELFF. The CDR3 nucleotides read TGTGCCAGCAGTGAAGAGGACAGGGGCCCGAACACCGGGGAGCTGTTTTTT.

This clone was observed once. Other DNA variants within this sample encode the same CDR3. The chain is built from TRBV7-8 and TRBJ1-5; D is undetermined. The CDR3 totals 16 residues. Trimming removed 1 base at V and 0 bases at J, with 10 bases between. Germline V CDR1 and CDR2: SGHVS, FQNEAQ. The CDR3 loop reads CASSLGSGYSNQPQHF. The CDR3 DNA reads as TGTGCCAGCAGCTTAGGGTCGGGATATAGCAATCAGCCCCAGCATTTT. The full variable domain, with the rest looked up from reference TRBV7-8 and TRBJ1-5, is GAGVSQSPRYKVAKRGQDVALRCDPISGHVSLFWYQQALGQGPEFLTYFQNEAQLDKSGLPSDRFFAERPEGSVSTLKIQRTQQEDSAVYLCASSLGSGYSNQPQHFGDGTRLSIL.

The chain carries TRBV15 and TRBJ1-4; 9 bases are a match to TRBD1. V gave up 3 bases and J gave up 6 bases; unmatched junction bases: 2. The CDR3 consists of 14 residues. Germline V lookup: CDR1 LNHNV, CDR2 YYDKDF (reference sequence). As DNA, the CDR3 is TGTGCCACCAGCAGGGACAGGGGCGATGAAAAACTGTTTTTT. It specifies CATSRDRGDEKLFF. Complete variable domain (other parts from reference TRBV15 and TRBJ1-4): DAMVIQNPRYQVTQFGKPVTLSCSQTLNHNVMYWYQQKSSQAPKLLFHYYDKDFNNEADTPDNFQSRRPNTSFCFLDIRSPGLGDTAMYLCATSRDRGDEKLFFGSGTQLSVL.

This clone was recorded once. J is TRBJ2-2 and V is TRBV13, with TRBD2 matching 10 bases. The V and J ends lost 5 bases and 2 bases, in that order; junction bases with no gene match: 8. Germline V lookup: CDR1 PRHDT, CDR2 FYEKMQ (reference sequence). This CDR3 is built from 17 residues. CDR3 in DNA: TGTGCCAGCAGCAAAAGAATAGCGGGGGGAAACACCGGGGAGCTGTTTTTT. Amino acids: CASSKRIAGGNTGELFF.

This clone was seen more than once but under ten times. The chain employs TRBV13 and TRBJ1-1, with D possibly being TRBD1 (6 bases). Trimming removed 5 bases from V and 1 base from J, with 11 bases in between. Germline CDR1 PRHDT, CDR2 FYEKMQ (reference sequence). The CDR3 sequence is 14 residues long. In DNA, the CDR3 is TGTGCCAGCAGCAAGGGGGAGTCGAACACTGAAGCTTTCTTT. It translates to CASSKGESNTEAFF. Supplemented by reference TRBV13 and TRBJ1-1, the full variable domain reads AAGVIQSPRHLIKEKRETATLKCYPIPRHDTVYWYQQGPGQDPQFLISFYEKMQSDKGSIPDRFSAQQFSDYHSELNMSSLELGDSALYFCASSKGESNTEAFFGQGTRLTVV.